This T cell receptor (beta chain) was identified during a study of shared clonotypes between healthy human individuals. The study's findings and limits: Among donors, the sharing of clonotypes was expected to be influenced by sequencing depth.

At a deep level, the assay was run. In the sorted-subset replicate PCRs, roughly 210 ng DNA, 25,000 to 30,000 T cell genomes, was used. Some clones are missing from TCRdb's copy, which holds only in-frame ones; the method was immunoSEQ multiplex PCR. The sample lists 780,000 or so clones, roughly two thirds occurring once. The germline V gene encodes CDR1 MNHNS and CDR2 SASEGT. The ends were cut back, 4 bases at V and 10 bases at J, with 18 bases in the middle. The CDR3 covers 14 residues. In regard to this clone: Its antigen remains unknown.

The study drew its donors from healthy HIV-negative adults without recent acute infections or vaccinations. Input material: memory CD4+ T cells sorted from blood. As for subset: CD45RA-negative fraction. This chain links TRBV6-1 with TRBJ2-3; D might be TRBD1 or TRBD2, each matching 5 bases. This TCR came from a woman aged 25 to 45 in good health. DNA of the CDR3: TGTGCCAGCAGTGCCGGGACGGCTCCCAAGGCGCAGTATTTT. It translates to CASSAGTAPKAQYF.